This TCR beta chain was identified during a study of regulatory T cells in long-lasting Graves disease. Study-level results: Relative to new patients (approximately 1,000), persistent patients exhibited greater sharing of public clonotypes (approximately 3,000).

As for time point: persistent/refractory GD, antithyroid drugs over 5 years with positive TRAb. Following extraction of RNA from PBMCs, that RNA was used to make the TCR library. This clonotype has only a few counts. What it binds is unknown. Germline V lookup: CDR1 MNHNS, CDR2 SASEGT. This CDR3 spans 17 amino acids. Trimming shortened V by 6 bases and J by 0 bases, and 18 bases separated the two germline ends. Arm-PCR of CDR3 regions with iRepertoire HTBI primers generated TCR beta libraries. MiXCR was run by TCRdb on the multiplex PCR reads, yielding one entry per CDR3 protein. The repertoire holds a few hundred thousand distinct CDR3 sequences, with roughly 25% as singletons.

The chain couples TRBV6-1 to TRBJ1-5; possibly TRBD1 for D (5 bases). The receptor comes from a woman between 40 and 55 years old with Graves disease. The starting material was peripheral blood mononuclear cells (PBMCs), obtained when the disease was refractory, from a patient treated with antithyroid drugs. The CDR3 sequence: CASRIGQGRYSNQPQHF. The DNA for the CDR3 is TGTGCCAGCAGGATAGGGCAGGGACGTTATAGCAATCAGCCCCAGCATTTT.